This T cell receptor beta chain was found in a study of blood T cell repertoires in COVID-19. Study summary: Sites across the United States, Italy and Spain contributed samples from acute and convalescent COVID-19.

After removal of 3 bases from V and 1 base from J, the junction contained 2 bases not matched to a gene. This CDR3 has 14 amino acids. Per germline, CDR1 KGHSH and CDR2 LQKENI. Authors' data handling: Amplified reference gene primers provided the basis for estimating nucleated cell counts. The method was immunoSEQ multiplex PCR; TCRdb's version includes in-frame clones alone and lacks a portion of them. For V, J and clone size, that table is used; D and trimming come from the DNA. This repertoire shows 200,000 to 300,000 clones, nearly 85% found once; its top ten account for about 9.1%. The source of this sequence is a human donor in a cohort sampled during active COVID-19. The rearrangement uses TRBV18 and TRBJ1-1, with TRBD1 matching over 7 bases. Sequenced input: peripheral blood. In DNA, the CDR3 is TGTGCCAGCTCACCTAGGACAGGGAACACTGAAGCTTTCTTT. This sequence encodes CASSPRTGNTEAFF. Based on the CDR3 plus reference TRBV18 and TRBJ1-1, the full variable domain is NAGVMQNPRHLVRRRGQEARLRCSPMKGHSHVYWYRQLPEEGLKFMVYLQKENIIDESGMPKERFSAEFPKEGPSILRIQQVVRGDSAAYFCASSPRTGNTEAFFGQGTRLTVV.